This T cell receptor (beta chain) is drawn from a study of yellow fever vaccine responses in identical twins. A remark on this clonotype: What it binds is not known.

TCRdb analysed the RT-PCR reads with MiXCR anew, one entry per CDR3 protein. The table has about 3,000 distinct CDR3 sequences, roughly 90% seen once. Study outcomes and limitations: In identical twins, vaccine T cell responses appeared partly shared and partly individual.

Germline CDR1 and CDR2: SGHRS and YFSETQ. This CDR3 has 16 residues. V was clipped by 6 bases and J by 2 bases, with 19 bases between them. The chain joins TRBV5-1 to TRBJ2-3; D might be TRBD2 (6 bases). The sequencing here drew on T cells from blood (PBMCs), unsorted or a sorted subset (not recorded which), taken before or after yellow fever vaccination (not recorded which). The receptor was isolated from a woman younger than 35 who received the yellow fever vaccine. The DNA of the CDR3 is TGCGCCAGCACCTCAAGCCGGGACTTATTCACAGATACGCAGTATTTT. Its protein product is CASTSSRDLFTDTQYF.